Following are 10 T cell receptor beta chains from one sample sequenced in a study of cytomegalovirus exposure and HLA in healthy donors (dated by TCRdb to the late 2010s). Library prep was done by the immunoSEQ multiplex PCR assay. The multiplex PCR relied on a mix of 60 forward primers for TCR Vbeta segments and 13 reverse primers for TCR Jbeta segments. The clones in this table, taken by TCRdb from immuneACCESS, are in-frame only. Not every clone is retained; where verified, under half of the shortfall comes from an unresolved V gene, and the cause of the rest is unknown. The sample has about 120,000 clones on record, about 8.6% of them singletons. Approximately 6% of the sample is held by the ten biggest clonotypes. Material for sequencing was PBMCs. The receptors stem from a woman between 40 and 55 years old in good health and CMV-seropositive.

DNA for the CDR3: TGTGCCAGCGAGGGGGGGTCGAATCAGCCCCAGCATTTT. This gives the protein CASEGGSNQPQHF. V is TRBV2 and J is TRBJ1-5, with a tentative D call TRBD1 (6 bases). V was trimmed by 8 bases and J by 4 bases, leaving 12 bases between them. CDR1 and CDR2 (germline): SNHLY, FYNNEI. The CDR3 runs to 13 residues.

This clone has more than one count but fewer than ten. V is TRBV7-9 and J is TRBJ2-1, with 7 bases lining up with TRBD2. V gave up 8 bases and J gave up 5 bases; unmatched junction bases: 9. Germline CDR1 and CDR2: SEHNR and FQNEAQ (reference sequence). The CDR3 totals 14 residues. CDR3: CASLTSYSNNEQFF. CDR3 nucleotide sequence: TGTGCCAGCTTGACTAGCTATTCCAACAATGAGCAGTTCTTC.

The chain joins TRBV30 to TRBJ1-2, with 7 bases identical to TRBD1. Germline loops: CDR1 GTSNPN, CDR2 SVGIG (reference sequence). J lost 4 bases, V lost 5 bases, and 10 bases had no gene match. This CDR3 is built from 14 residues. The CDR3 bases are TGTGCCTGGTCGGAAACAGGGGCCCTCTATGGCTACACCTTC. Amino acid sequence: CAWSETGALYGYTF.

This clone was seen only a few times. J is TRBJ2-2 and V is TRBV4-1; TRBD2 might be the D (6 bases). V was shortened by 5 bases and J by 1 base, with 20 bases between the two germline ends. This CDR3 spans 18 amino acids. Germline CDR1 MGHRA, CDR2 YSYEKL. The CDR3: CASSYSTPGDGNTGELFF. CDR3 nucleotide sequence: TGCGCCAGCAGCTACTCAACCCCGGGGGATGGGAACACCGGGGAGCTGTTTTTT.

This chain uses TRBV5-1 with TRBJ1-4, with a tentative D call TRBD1 (6 bases). The CDR3 has 14 amino acids. Trimming removed 6 bases at V and 7 bases at J, with 16 bases between. CDR1 SGHRS and CDR2 YFSETQ come from the germline V gene. CDR3 sequence reads: CASTGGGRGEKLFF. The CDR3 coding sequence is TGCGCCAGCACCGGGGGGGGGCGAGGTGAAAAACTGTTTTTT.

The gene calls are TRBV29-1 and TRBJ1-1; 8 nucleotides line up with TRBD1. CDR1 and CDR2 from the germline V gene are SQVTM and ANQGSEA. V dropped 7 bases and J dropped 5; count of bases not matched to a gene: 6. This CDR3 is built from 12 residues. CDR3 protein: CSDTGQGTEAFF. The CDR3 region has the DNA TGCAGCGACACCGGACAGGGAACTGAAGCTTTCTTT.

This clone has a handful of counts. This chain connects TRBV11-2 to TRBJ1-1, with D possibly TRBD1 on 5 matching bases. This CDR3 is built from 14 residues. V shed 3 bases and J shed 2 bases, with 10 bases lying between them. CDR1 SGHAT and CDR2 FQNNGV come from the germline V gene. This CDR3 is CASSFVGVNTEAFF. The CDR3 DNA reads as TGTGCCAGCAGCTTTGTAGGGGTAAACACTGAAGCTTTCTTT. The whole variable domain, filled in from reference TRBV11-2 and TRBJ1-1, reads EAGVAQSPRYKIIEKRQSVAFWCNPISGHATLYWYQQILGQGPKLLIQFQNNGVVDDSQLPKDRFSAERLKGVDSTLKIQPAKLEDSAVYLCASSFVGVNTEAFFGQGTRLTVV.

J is TRBJ2-3 and V is TRBV9; 7 bases map to TRBD1. CDR1 is SGDLS, CDR2 YYNGEE, per germline. The CDR3 runs 14 residues. V trimming: 4 bases; J trimming: 4 bases; junction bases outside the gene matches: 6. The CDR3 loop is CASSRQGQSDTQYF. CDR3 DNA: TGTGCCAGCAGCAGACAGGGCCAATCAGATACGCAGTATTTT. The full variable domain, its missing parts supplied by reference TRBV9 and TRBJ2-3, is DSGVTQTPKHLITATGQRVTLRCSPRSGDLSVYWYQQSLDQGLQFLIQYYNGEERAKGNILERFSAQQFPDLHSELNLSSLELGDSALYFCASSRQGQSDTQYFGPGTRLTVL.

This clone has only a few counts. The chain recombines TRBV5-1 with TRBJ1-1; TRBD1 agrees at 7 bases. V lost 3 bases and J lost 6; bases outside the gene matches: 5. This CDR3 region has 13 residues. The germline V gene has CDR1 SGHRS and CDR2 YFSETQ. The CDR3 spells CASSYGTVAEAFF. Written as DNA, the CDR3 is TGCGCCAGCAGCTATGGGACAGTAGCTGAAGCTTTCTTT.

This clone was picked up a small number of times. The V call is TRBV7-9, the J call TRBJ2-5; D gene ambiguous. Looked up from germline, CDR1 is SEHNR and CDR2 is FQNEAQ (reference sequence). The CDR3 runs 15 residues. The V and J ends lost 1 base and 5 bases respectively, with 14 bases between them. CDR3 nucleotides: TGTGCCAGCAGCTTAGTATCCGGAGATTGGGAGACCCAGTACTTC. Its protein product is CASSLVSGDWETQYF.